The sequence of this T cell receptor (beta chain) was determined in a study of blood T cell repertoires in COVID-19. At the level of the study: Researchers got acute and convalescent COVID-19 samples from the United States, Italy and Spain. PBMCs, B-cell-depleted T cells, or T cells were the source of the cDNA or gDNA that made up the material.

Original handling: Amplification of reference gene primers was used by the study to estimate nucleated cell counts. The table came from immunoSEQ multiplex PCR; TCRdb's copy has only in-frame clones and leaves some out. From that table come the V and J calls and clone size; the DNA was used to work out D and trimming. The data show 130,000 to 150,000 clones, around 80% seen once. Germline CDR1 is MNHEY and CDR2 is SVGAGI. The CDR3 extends over 14 amino acids. V shed 0 bases and J shed 5 bases, with 7 bases lying between them. V is TRBV6-5 and J is TRBJ2-2, with D possibly matching TRBD2 (6 bases). The source material was peripheral blood. The TCR was taken from a man aged 65 to 79 who had recovered from COVID-19. CDR3 bases: TGTGCCAGCAGTTACTCGGGGGGAACCGGGGAGCTGTTTTTT. Translated: CASSYSGGTGELFF.